Presented here are 28 T cell receptor beta chains from one specimen sequenced in a study of T-cell memory formation after mild COVID-19. Via MiXCR, TCRdb re-called the 5' RACE reads, giving one row per CDR3 protein. This sample has some 440,000 distinct CDR3 sequences, with roughly 25% found just once. The specimen sequenced was PBMCs or a T cell subset sorted from them (not recorded which). The receptor source for this set is an adult woman who had mild COVID-19 (a few samples of this study predate the infection). Cell type and time point are not known.

This clonotype was counted ten times or more. One end of the junction fails to match germline, which may point to a read error. The chain is built from TRBV5-1 and TRBJ2-1; no clear D. The CDR3 contains 11 residues. Germline loops: CDR1 SGHRS, CDR2 YFSETQ. The CDR3 loop is CASSLVGEQFF. The CDR3 coding sequence is TGTGCCAGCAGCTTAGTAGGGGAGCAGTTCTTC.

This clonotype was detected a few times. CDR3 in amino acids: CASSLVPDRPNTEAFF. The CDR3 nucleotides are TGCGCCAGCAGCTTGGTACCGGACAGGCCGAACACTGAAGCTTTCTTT. The V gene is TRBV5-1, the J gene TRBJ1-1, with TRBD1 identical over 7 bases. The CDR3 is 16 residues long. Germline CDR1 and CDR2: SGHRS and YFSETQ. V shed 0 bases, J shed 1 base, and the junction held 6 bases outside the gene matches.

V usage is TRBV6-5 and J usage is TRBJ1-2, with D possibly being TRBD1 (6 bases). CDR3 size: 14 residues. V lost 6 bases and J 2 bases, leaving 13 bases between the germline ends. Germline V gene lookup returns CDR1 MNHEY and CDR2 SVGAGI. In DNA form, the CDR3 reads TGTGCCAGCAGAAGAGGACAGCTGAACTATGGCTACACCTTC. It codes for CASRRGQLNYGYTF.

This chain uses TRBV7-2 with TRBJ2-5; D uncertain. The germline V and J ends were trimmed by 0 bases and 5 bases, with 10 bases remaining between them. Germline V gives CDR1 SGHTA, CDR2 FQGNSA. The CDR3 loop spans 14 amino acids. The CDR3 DNA reads as TGTGCCAGCAGCTTAGCGTGGCTACGTGAGACCCAGTACTTC. Translated, it gives CASSLAWLRETQYF.

This sequence joins TRBV18 and TRBJ1-1; no clear D gene. Trimming took 8 bases from V and 1 from J, leaving 14 bases between them. From germline, CDR1 is KGHSH and CDR2 LQKENI. This CDR3 is 14 amino acids long. CDR3 in amino acids: CASAAGPGNTEAFF. The CDR3 DNA is TGTGCCAGCGCGGCCGGGCCGGGGAACACTGAAGCTTTCTTT. The full variable domain, completed using reference TRBV18 and TRBJ1-1, is NAGVMQNPRHLVRRRGQEARLRCSPMKGHSHVYWYRQLPEEGLKFMVYLQKENIIDESGMPKERFSAEFPKEGPSILRIQQVVRGDSAAYFCASAAGPGNTEAFFGQGTRLTVV.

This clonotype was detected a few times. The J gene is TRBJ2-7, the V gene TRBV29-1; tentative D call: TRBD1 (5 bases). V lost 7 bases and J 6 bases, leaving 19 bases between the germline ends. Germline CDR1 reads SQVTM; CDR2 reads ANQGSEA. There are 13 residues in the CDR3. CDR3: CSAGPGSRGEQYF. The CDR3 DNA is TGCAGCGCTGGGCCAGGGTCTAGGGGCGAGCAGTACTTC.

The chain has TRBV5-1 and TRBJ2-2, with D perhaps assigned TRBD1 or TRBD2 (6 bases each). V gave up 2 bases and J gave up 5 bases, with 10 bases separating them. This CDR3 is built from 14 residues. The germline CDR1 and CDR2 sequences are SGHRS and YFSETQ. The chain's CDR3 is CASSLGGQTGELFF. The CDR3 nucleotides read TGCGCCAGCAGCTTAGGGGGGCAGACCGGGGAGCTGTTTTTT.

This clonotype occurred a few times. The V gene is TRBV12-3 or TRBV12-4, the J gene TRBJ2-5, with 10 bases aligning to TRBD2. The J segment lost 7 bases and the V segment lost 1 base, leaving 9 bases of the junction unmatched. CDR3 length: 16 residues. In DNA form, the CDR3 reads TGTGCCAGCAGTTTAGACACGCTAGCGGGGGTGGGGACCCAGTACTTC. This translates into CASSLDTLAGVGTQYF.

The chain combines TRBV25-1 with TRBJ2-7; a weak D match, TRBD1 (6 bases). The CDR3 contains 13 residues. Germline loops: CDR1 MGHDK, CDR2 SYGVNS. Trimming cost V 3 bases and J 4 bases, with 10 bases left between them. The CDR3 loop reads CASSDADRYEQYF. In DNA, the CDR3 is TGTGCCAGCAGTGATGCCGACAGGTACGAGCAGTACTTC.

This rearrangement joins TRBV20-1 to TRBJ2-7; 12 bases match TRBD2. The germline V gene has CDR1 DFQATT and CDR2 SNEGSKA (reference sequence). V was clipped by 0 bases and J by 5 bases; unmatched bases: 14. The CDR3 runs 18 residues. CDR3 nucleotide sequence: TGCAGTGCTAGAGATCTCCAGACTAGCGGGAGCCTTCGGGACGAGCAGTACTTC. Translated, it gives CSARDLQTSGSLRDEQYF.

The rearrangement uses TRBV21-1 and TRBJ2-3. TRBV21-1 corresponds to a pseudogene. The CDR3 has 16 residues. The CDR3 DNA follows: TGTGCCAGCAGAAATAGCGGGAGTGCGATCGCAGATACGCAGTATTTT. Its protein product is CASRNSGSAIADTQYF.

This chain uses TRBV12-5 with TRBJ2-7; 8 bases match TRBD1. Germline V gives CDR1 LGHNT, CDR2 FRNRAP. The CDR3 totals 14 residues. V lost 7 bases, J lost 2 bases, and 7 bases stayed unmatched. The CDR3 bases are TGTGCTAGTGTTAGGACAGGGATAACCTACGAGCAGTACTTC. Its protein product is CASVRTGITYEQYF.

The chain couples TRBV6-6 to TRBJ1-4; 9 nucleotides line up with TRBD1. The CDR3 extends over 14 amino acids. Unmatched junction bases numbered 0, after V lost 2 bases and J lost 5 bases. Germline lookup yields CDR1 MNHNY and CDR2 SVGAGI (reference sequence). CDR3 region: CASSYGQGNEKLFF. The CDR3 DNA reads as TGTGCCAGCAGTTACGGACAGGGGAATGAAAAACTGTTTTTT.

The chain has TRBV4-2 and TRBJ2-7; a possible D gene is TRBD2 (5 bases). The CDR3 totals 15 residues. Between the trimmed V and J ends, which lost 0 bases and 4 bases, there was a span of 13 bases. CDR1 and CDR2 from the germline V gene are LGHNA and YNFKEQ. CDR3 nucleotide sequence: TGTGCCAGCAGCCAAGATCTCCGGGGAGAGTACGAGCAGTACTTC. This codes for CASSQDLRGEYEQYF.

This clonotype has ten or more counts. The chain recombines TRBV12-3 or TRBV12-4 with TRBJ2-7; D gene unclear. This CDR3 has 11 residues. The germline V and J ends were trimmed by 4 bases and 4 bases, with 5 bases remaining between them. The CDR3 is CASSSGYEQYF. CDR3 nucleotides: TGTGCCAGCAGTTCAGGATACGAGCAGTACTTC.

The chain recombines TRBV29-1 with TRBJ2-7, with 9 bases fitting TRBD1. Germline trimming cut 8 bases from V and 5 bases from J; bases unmatched to any gene: 4. This CDR3 has 11 residues. Germline CDR1 SQVTM, CDR2 ANQGSEA. CDR3 protein: CSLWTGDEQYF. The DNA for the CDR3 is TGCAGCCTCTGGACAGGGGACGAGCAGTACTTC.

The V call is TRBV5-1, the J call TRBJ2-1, with TRBD2 as a possible D gene (7 bases). The germline gives CDR1 SGHRS, CDR2 YFSETQ. CDR3 length: 13 residues. Trimming removed 7 bases from V and 6 bases from J, with 14 bases in between. CDR3 coding DNA: TGCGCCAGCGGGGGGGCCGAAGGCAATGAGCAGTTCTTC. Translating it yields CASGGAEGNEQFF.

The CDR3 DNA reads as TGTGCCAGCAGTGAAGCTACCCGGGGCTACGAGCAGTACTTC. Translation: CASSEATRGYEQYF. The J gene is TRBJ2-7, the V gene TRBV2; D might be TRBD2 (5 bases). This CDR3 has 14 amino acids. The germline CDR1 and CDR2 sequences are SNHLY and FYNNEI. The germline V and J ends were trimmed by 0 bases and 3 bases, with 9 bases remaining between them.

This clonotype has only a few counts. The chain has TRBV5-4 and TRBJ2-1, with D hard to call. In germline, CDR1 is SGHNT, CDR2 YYREEE (reference sequence). The V gene lost 1 base and the J gene lost 7 bases, with 9 bases spanning the gap. The CDR3 covers 13 residues. In DNA form, the CDR3 reads TGTGCCAGCAGCTTGATCGGAGCGAATGAGCAGTTCTTC. Its protein is CASSLIGANEQFF.

V usage is TRBV5-6 and J usage is TRBJ2-3; D unclear. CDR1 and CDR2 (germline): SGHDT, YYEEEE. The CDR3 consists of 13 residues. Trimming pared 2 bases from V and 2 bases from J, leaving 6 bases between. CDR3 sequence (DNA): TGTGCCAGCAGCTTCCAGACCACAGATACGCAGTATTTT. It is translated as CASSFQTTDTQYF. Supplemented by reference TRBV5-6 and TRBJ2-3, the full variable domain reads DAGVTQSPTHLIKTRGQQVTLRCSPKSGHDTVSWYQQALGQGPQFIFQYYEEEERQRGNFPDRFSGHQFPNYSSELNVNALLLGDSALYLCASSFQTTDTQYFGPGTRLTVL.

This clonotype was counted between two and nine times. The chain is built from TRBV12-3 or TRBV12-4 and TRBJ1-1; 7 bases fit TRBD1. This CDR3 region has 15 residues. Trimming removed 5 bases from V and 11 bases from J; junction bases left unmatched: 17. As DNA, the CDR3 is TGTGCCAGCAGTCTGGGGACAGTTTCCCCCGACGTGGCTTTCTTT. It specifies CASSLGTVSPDVAFF.

This chain links TRBV30 with TRBJ2-2; TRBD1 matches at 7 bases. CDR1 GTSNPN and CDR2 SVGIG come from the germline V gene (reference sequence). The CDR3 spans 13 residues. After removal of 7 bases from V and 4 bases from J, the junction contained 6 bases not matched to a gene. The CDR3 spells CAYWGQTTGELFF. The CDR3 nucleotides read TGTGCCTACTGGGGACAGACCACCGGGGAGCTGTTTTTT.

V is TRBV5-8 and J is TRBJ2-5; D may be TRBD1 (8 bases). CDR3 length equals 16 residues. CDR1 is SGHTS and CDR2 is YDEGEE in the germline V gene. Deletions cut 6 bases from V and 2 bases from J, with 20 bases between. The CDR3 bases are TGTGCCAGCACCTGGAACAGGGGGGGAAGGCAAGAGACCCAGTACTTC. It codes for CASTWNRGGRQETQYF.

The chain carries TRBV19 and TRBJ1-2, with D maybe TRBD1 (6 bases). Germline CDR1 and CDR2: LNHDA and SQIVND (reference sequence). This CDR3 region has 13 residues. The V and J ends lost 4 bases and 11 bases respectively, with 17 bases between them. The CDR3 region has the DNA TGTGCCAGTAGTAGTTGGGACATCGAAAAGTACACCTTC. Its translation: CASSSWDIEKYTF. Variable domain in full (rest from reference TRBV19 and TRBJ1-2): DGGITQSPKYLFRKEGQNVTLSCEQNLNHDAMYWYRQDPGQGLRLIYYSQIVNDFQKGDIAEGYSVSREKKESFPLTVTSAQKNPTAFYLCASSSWDIEKYTFGSGTRLTVV.

This clonotype has a handful of counts. The chain recombines TRBV6-2 or TRBV6-3 with TRBJ2-3; D is ambiguous. Germline assignment: CDR1 MNHEY and CDR2 SVGEGT. With 8 bases removed from V and 2 bases from J, the gap between germline ends came to 8 bases. The CDR3 runs to 12 residues. In DNA form, the CDR3 reads TGTGCCAGCCGAACGGTCACAGATACGCAGTATTTT. This codes for CASRTVTDTQYF.

This clonotype was found a few times. The chain is built from TRBV6-5 and TRBJ2-7; D not certain. The germline V gene encodes CDR1 MNHEY and CDR2 SVGAGI. V gave up 7 bases and J gave up 5 bases, with 12 bases separating them. This CDR3 contains 12 residues. The CDR3 nucleotides read TGTGCCAGCAAAAGGTCCGGGCACGAGCAGTACTTC. Amino acid sequence: CASKRSGHEQYF.

This clonotype was seen a handful of times. This rearrangement joins TRBV7-2 to TRBJ1-2; TRBD1 aligns across 7 bases. Trimming took 5 bases from V and 5 from J; bases not matched to a gene: 17. CDR3 size: 17 residues. Germline V gene lookup returns CDR1 SGHTA and CDR2 FQGNSA. For the CDR3, the DNA is TGTGCCAGCAGCGCCACCCGATTCGGACAGGATCAATATGGCTACACCTTC. It is translated as CASSATRFGQDQYGYTF.

This clonotype has more than one count but fewer than ten. The rearrangement joins TRBV11-2 to TRBJ2-2; 13 bases map to TRBD2. Germline V gene sequence: CDR1 SGHAT, CDR2 FQNNGV. Trimming removed 5 bases from V and 2 bases from J; junction bases left unmatched: 8. The CDR3 runs to 18 residues. CDR3 sequence: CASSVGLAGESNTGELFF. The CDR3 nucleotides read TGTGCCAGCAGCGTAGGACTAGCGGGAGAATCAAACACCGGGGAGCTGTTTTTT.